This passage covers 12 T cell receptor beta chains from one sample sequenced in a study of cytomegalovirus exposure and HLA in healthy donors. TCRdb keeps only in-frame clones here, not all; method: immunoSEQ multiplex PCR. The sample contains approximately 170,000 clones, about 82% of which appear only once. The sequencing sample was made of PBMCs. These receptors were collected from a man in his thirties or forties in good health and CMV-seropositive.

J is TRBJ2-3 and V is TRBV2; 12 positions match TRBD1. CDR1 and CDR2 (germline): SNHLY, FYNNEI. The CDR3 contains 16 residues. V lost 3 bases to trimming and J lost 3 bases; unmatched junction nucleotides: 4. CDR3 loop: CASSDGTGGFTDTQYF. CDR3 sequence (DNA): TGTGCCAGCAGTGATGGGACAGGGGGCTTTACAGATACGCAGTATTTT.

In its sample, this clone was seen once. This sequence joins TRBV6-6 and TRBJ2-3; a possible D gene is TRBD2 (7 bases). With 2 bases removed from V and 4 bases from J, the gap between germline ends came to 10 bases. Germline V gene lookup returns CDR1 MNHNY and CDR2 SVGAGI (reference sequence). The CDR3 is made up of 14 amino acids. CDR3 DNA: TGTGCCAGCAGTTACCGAGGGGGGGCAGATACGCAGTATTTT. The encoded protein is CASSYRGGADTQYF.

The chain links TRBV10-3 to TRBJ2-1, with 10 bases that match TRBD2. CDR1 ENHRY and CDR2 SYGVKD come from the germline V gene. This CDR3 contains 16 residues. V dropped 3 bases and J dropped 2; count of bases not matched to a gene: 4. The CDR3 region has the DNA TGTGCCATCAGTGACTCAAGCGGGGGGGCCTACAATGAGCAGTTCTTC. Its translation: CAISDSSGGAYNEQFF.

J is TRBJ2-2 and V is TRBV6-1; D gene uncertain. The length of the CDR3 is 16 residues. V was shortened by 3 bases and J by 1 base, with 12 bases between the two germline ends. Germline V gives CDR1 MNHNS, CDR2 SASEGT. The DNA of the CDR3 is TGTGCCAGCAGTGAGCAGGTTGGATGGAACACCGGGGAGCTGTTTTTT. Translated: CASSEQVGWNTGELFF.

The chain has TRBV7-6 and TRBJ2-3, with D perhaps TRBD1 (6 bases). Germline CDR1 SGHVS, CDR2 FNYEAQ. V gave up 4 bases and J gave up 6 bases, with 20 bases separating them. The CDR3 totals 16 residues. Written as DNA, the CDR3 is TGTGCCAGCAGCTCCCCCGGGAACAGGGTTATGGATACGCAGTATTTT. This encodes CASSSPGNRVMDTQYF.

The chain couples TRBV7-9 to TRBJ1-6, with D possibly TRBD1 on 5 matching bases. This CDR3 is built from 15 residues. CDR1 SEHNR and CDR2 FQNEAQ come from the germline V gene (reference sequence). V was pared by 1 base and J by 8 bases, with 12 bases between. Here the CDR3 reads CASSLGSGGDSPLHF. Written as DNA, the CDR3 is TGTGCCAGCAGCTTAGGGTCCGGGGGGGATTCACCCCTCCACTTT.

The chain uses TRBV5-8 and TRBJ2-1, with 7 positions matching TRBD1. The CDR3 has 11 amino acids. Germline V gene sequence: CDR1 SGHTS, CDR2 YDEGEE. Unmatched junction bases numbered 3, after V lost 8 bases and J lost 7 bases. CDR3 sequence: CARGQPNEQFF. DNA of the CDR3: TGTGCCAGGGGACAGCCTAATGAGCAGTTCTTC.

The chain carries TRBV9 and TRBJ2-3; 8 bases are shared with TRBD1. Unmatched junction bases numbered 8, after V lost 0 bases and J lost 2 bases. CDR3 length equals 17 residues. Germline CDR1 and CDR2: SGDLS and YYNGEE. CDR3 bases: TGTGCCAGCAGCGTAGGGTACAGGGGGTATACCACAGATACGCAGTATTTT. It specifies CASSVGYRGYTTDTQYF. Full variable domain (remainder filled in from reference TRBV9 and TRBJ2-3): DSGVTQTPKHLITATGQRVTLRCSPRSGDLSVYWYQQSLDQGLQFLIQYYNGEERAKGNILERFSAQQFPDLHSELNLSSLELGDSALYFCASSVGYRGYTTDTQYFGPGTRLTVL.

Comments on this clone: The same CDR3 arises from other DNA sequences in this sample as well. This chain connects TRBV18 to TRBJ2-3, with TRBD2 matching 10 bases. V was pared by 3 bases and J by 1 base, with 4 bases of the junction left unmatched. Germline V gives CDR1 KGHSH, CDR2 LQKENI. This CDR3 has 16 residues. The DNA of the CDR3 is TGTGCCAGCTCACCTAGGCTAGCGGGGGGCACAGATACGCAGTATTTT. It encodes CASSPRLAGGTDTQYF.

The gene calls are TRBV5-5 and TRBJ1-1, with 10 bases matching TRBD1. The V segment lost 4 bases and the J segment 0 bases; nucleotides outside the gene matches: 6. Germline V CDR1 and CDR2: SGHKS, YYEKEE (reference sequence). The CDR3 runs 16 residues. The CDR3 nucleotides are TGTGCCAGCAGCGGGGGGGACAGGGGCATGAACACTGAAGCTTTCTTT. Translation: CASSGGDRGMNTEAFF.

This chain uses TRBV5-8 with TRBJ1-5; a possible D gene is TRBD1 (5 bases). V lost 4 bases, J lost 1 base, and 12 bases lay in between. The V gene's germline CDR1 is SGHTS and CDR2 YDEGEE. CDR3 length: 15 amino acids. The CDR3 sequence: CASSPGGYSNQPQHF. The CDR3 DNA sequence: TGTGCCAGCAGCCCGGGGGGGTACAGCAATCAGCCCCAGCATTTT. The complete variable domain, with remaining parts taken from reference TRBV5-8 and TRBJ1-5, reads EAGVTQSPTHLIKTRGQQATLRCSPISGHTSVYWYQQALGLGLQFLLWYDEGEERNRGNFPPRFSGRQFPNYSSELNVNALELEDSALYLCASSPGGYSNQPQHFGDGTRLSIL.

This chain joins TRBV9 and TRBJ2-1; D is possibly TRBD2 (5 bases). Germline CDR1 and CDR2: SGDLS and YYNGEE. V was shortened by 3 bases and J by 1 base, with 8 bases between the two germline ends. The CDR3 is 14 amino acids. CDR3: CASSAPGSYNEQFF. The CDR3 coding sequence is TGTGCCAGCAGCGCCCCGGGGTCCTACAATGAGCAGTTCTTC.